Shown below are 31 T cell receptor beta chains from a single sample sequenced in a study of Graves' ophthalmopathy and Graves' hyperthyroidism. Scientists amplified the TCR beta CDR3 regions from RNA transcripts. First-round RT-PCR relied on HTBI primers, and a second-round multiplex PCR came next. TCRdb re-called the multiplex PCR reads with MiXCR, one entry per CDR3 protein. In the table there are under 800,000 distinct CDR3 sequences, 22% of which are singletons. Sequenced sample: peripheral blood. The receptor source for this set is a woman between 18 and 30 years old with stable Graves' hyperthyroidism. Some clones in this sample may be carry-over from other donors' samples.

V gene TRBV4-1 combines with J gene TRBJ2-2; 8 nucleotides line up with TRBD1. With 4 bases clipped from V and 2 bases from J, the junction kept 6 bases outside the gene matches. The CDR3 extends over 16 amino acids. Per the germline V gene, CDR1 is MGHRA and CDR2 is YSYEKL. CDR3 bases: TGCGCCAGCAGCCGCCACGACAGGGGTAACACCGGGGAGCTGTTTTTT. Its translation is CASSRHDRGNTGELFF.

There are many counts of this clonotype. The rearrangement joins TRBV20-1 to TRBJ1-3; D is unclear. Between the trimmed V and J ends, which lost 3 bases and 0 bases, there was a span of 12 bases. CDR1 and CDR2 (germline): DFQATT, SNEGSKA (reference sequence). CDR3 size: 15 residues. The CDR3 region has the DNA TGCAGTGCTAGGGGGTCGGGATACTCTGGAAACACCATATATTTT. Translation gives CSARGSGYSGNTIYF.

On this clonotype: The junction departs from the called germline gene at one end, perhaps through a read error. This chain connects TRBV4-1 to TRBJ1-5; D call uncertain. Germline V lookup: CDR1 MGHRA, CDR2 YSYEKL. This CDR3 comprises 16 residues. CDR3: CASSPDGRWSNQPLHF. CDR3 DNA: TGCGCCAGCAGCCCCGACGGGCGATGGAGCAATCAGCCCCTGCATTTT.

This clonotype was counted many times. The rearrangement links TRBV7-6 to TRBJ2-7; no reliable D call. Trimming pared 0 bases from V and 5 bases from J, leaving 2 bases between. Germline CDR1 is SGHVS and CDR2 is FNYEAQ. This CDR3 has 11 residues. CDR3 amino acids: CASSLANEQYF. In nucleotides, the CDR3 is TGTGCCAGCAGCTTAGCGAACGAGCAGTACTTC.

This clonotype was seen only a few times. The CDR3 is CASSLGARVPDEQYF. The CDR3 nucleotides read TGCGCCAGCAGCTTGGGGGCCCGGGTCCCGGACGAGCAGTACTTC. This chain uses TRBV5-1 with TRBJ2-7; D remains unclear. The V end lost 0 bases, the J end lost 5 bases, and 15 bases lay between the germline ends. The CDR3 is made up of 15 amino acids. Germline-derived CDR1 and CDR2 are SGHRS and YFSETQ.

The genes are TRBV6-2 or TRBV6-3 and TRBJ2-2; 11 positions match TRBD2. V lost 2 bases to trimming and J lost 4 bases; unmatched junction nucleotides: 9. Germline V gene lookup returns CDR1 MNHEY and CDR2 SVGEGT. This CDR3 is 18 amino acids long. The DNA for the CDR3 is TGTGCCAGCAGTTACCCGTTAGCGGGAGGGCGGGGCACCGGGGAGCTGTTTTTT. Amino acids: CASSYPLAGGRGTGELFF.

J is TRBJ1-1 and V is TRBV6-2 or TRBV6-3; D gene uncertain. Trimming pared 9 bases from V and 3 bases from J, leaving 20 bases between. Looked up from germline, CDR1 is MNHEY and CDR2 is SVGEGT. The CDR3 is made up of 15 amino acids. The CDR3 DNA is TGTGCCAGATACCCCATCGATGGTAGGGACACTGAAGCTTTCTTT. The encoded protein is CARYPIDGRDTEAFF.

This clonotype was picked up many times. The CDR3 region has the DNA TGTGCCAGCAGCTTACTCCACTTAGCGGGGGGTGAGGAGCAGTACTTC. It specifies CASSLLHLAGGEEQYF. V usage is TRBV7-8 and J usage is TRBJ2-7, with 10 positions matching TRBD2. This CDR3 has 16 residues. Germline CDR1 is SGHVS and CDR2 is FQNEAQ. The V segment lost 2 bases and the J segment 7 bases; nucleotides outside the gene matches: 11.

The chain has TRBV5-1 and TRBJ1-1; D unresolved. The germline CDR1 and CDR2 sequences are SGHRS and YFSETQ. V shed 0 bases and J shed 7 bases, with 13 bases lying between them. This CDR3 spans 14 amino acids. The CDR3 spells CASSLDGPPLEAFF. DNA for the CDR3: TGCGCCAGCAGCTTGGACGGGCCCCCTCTTGAAGCTTTCTTT.

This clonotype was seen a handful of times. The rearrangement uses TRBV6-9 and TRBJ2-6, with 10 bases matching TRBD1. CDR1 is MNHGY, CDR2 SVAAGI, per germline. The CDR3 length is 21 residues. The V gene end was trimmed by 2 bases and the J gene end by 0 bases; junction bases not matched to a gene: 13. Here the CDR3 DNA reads TGTGCCAGCAGTTATCCCCCCGGGACAGGGGAGGTTGTCTCTGGGGCCAACGTCCTGACTTTC. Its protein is CASSYPPGTGEVVSGANVLTF.

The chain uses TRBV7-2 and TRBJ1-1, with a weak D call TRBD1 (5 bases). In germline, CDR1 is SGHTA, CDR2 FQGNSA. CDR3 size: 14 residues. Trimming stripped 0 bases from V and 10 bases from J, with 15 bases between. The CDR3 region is CASSLAWQGSGAFF. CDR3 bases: TGTGCCAGCAGCTTAGCGTGGCAGGGTTCGGGAGCTTTCTTT. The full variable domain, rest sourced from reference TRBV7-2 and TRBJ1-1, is GAGVSQSPSNKVTEKGKDVELRCDPISGHTALYWYRQSLGQGLEFLIYFQGNSAPDKSGLPSDRFSAERTGGSVSTLTIQRTQQEDSAVYLCASSLAWQGSGAFFGQGTRLTVV.

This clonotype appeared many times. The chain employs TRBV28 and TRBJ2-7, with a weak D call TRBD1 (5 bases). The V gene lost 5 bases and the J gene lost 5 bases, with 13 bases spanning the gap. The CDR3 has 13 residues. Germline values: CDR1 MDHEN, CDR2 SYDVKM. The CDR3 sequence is CASSGAGEDEQYF. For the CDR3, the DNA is TGTGCCAGCAGTGGGGCAGGTGAAGACGAGCAGTACTTC.

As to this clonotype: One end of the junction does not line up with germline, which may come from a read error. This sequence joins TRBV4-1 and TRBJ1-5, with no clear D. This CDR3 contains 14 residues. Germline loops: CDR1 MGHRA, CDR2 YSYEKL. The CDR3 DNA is TGCGCCAGCAGCCACTCGGGATCCAATCATCCCCAGCATTTT. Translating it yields CASSHSGSNHPQHF.

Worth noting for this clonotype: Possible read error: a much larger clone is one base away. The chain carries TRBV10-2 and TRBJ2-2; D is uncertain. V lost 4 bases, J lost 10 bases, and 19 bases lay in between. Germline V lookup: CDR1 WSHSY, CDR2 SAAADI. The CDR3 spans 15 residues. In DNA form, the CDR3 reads TGCGCCAGCAGTGTCCTCGTCGGTGATCCCGAGGAGCTGTTTTTT. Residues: CASSVLVGDPEELFF.

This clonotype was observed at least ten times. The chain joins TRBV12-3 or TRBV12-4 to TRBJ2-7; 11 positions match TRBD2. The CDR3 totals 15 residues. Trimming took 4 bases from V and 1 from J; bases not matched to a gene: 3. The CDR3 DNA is TGTGCCAGCAGTTCTAGCGGGGGGCCGTCCTACGAGCAGTACTTC. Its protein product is CASSSSGGPSYEQYF.

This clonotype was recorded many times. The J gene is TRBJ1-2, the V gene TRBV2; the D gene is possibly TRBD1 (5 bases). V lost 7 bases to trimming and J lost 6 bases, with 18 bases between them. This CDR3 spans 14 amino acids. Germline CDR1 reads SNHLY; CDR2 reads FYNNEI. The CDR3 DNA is TGTGCCAGCAAATGGGGCGGGCCAGTAGATGGCTACACCTTC. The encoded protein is CASKWGGPVDGYTF. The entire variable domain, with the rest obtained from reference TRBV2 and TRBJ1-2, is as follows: EPEVTQTPSHQVTQMGQEVILRCVPISNHLYFYWYRQILGQKVEFLVSFYNNEISEKSEIFDDQFSVERPDGSNFTLKIRSTKLEDSAMYFCASKWGGPVDGYTFGSGTRLTVV.

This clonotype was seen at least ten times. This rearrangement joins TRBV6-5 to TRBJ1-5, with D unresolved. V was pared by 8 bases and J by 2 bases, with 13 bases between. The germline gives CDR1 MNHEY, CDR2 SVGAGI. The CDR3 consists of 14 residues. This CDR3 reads CASPIWVGNQPQHF. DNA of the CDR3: TGTGCCAGCCCCATCTGGGTGGGCAATCAGCCCCAGCATTTT.

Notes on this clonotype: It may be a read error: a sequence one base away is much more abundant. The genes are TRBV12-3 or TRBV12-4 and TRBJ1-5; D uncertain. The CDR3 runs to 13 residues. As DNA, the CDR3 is TGTGTCAGCAACAGAAATAGCAATCAGCCCCGGCATTTT. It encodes CVSNRNSNQPRHF.

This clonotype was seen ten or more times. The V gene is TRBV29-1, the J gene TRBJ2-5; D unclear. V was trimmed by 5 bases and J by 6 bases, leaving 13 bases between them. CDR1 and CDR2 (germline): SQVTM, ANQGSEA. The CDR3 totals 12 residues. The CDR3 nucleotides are TGCAGCGTTCACGGTTTCCTCCAGACCCAGTACTTC. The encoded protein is CSVHGFLQTQYF.

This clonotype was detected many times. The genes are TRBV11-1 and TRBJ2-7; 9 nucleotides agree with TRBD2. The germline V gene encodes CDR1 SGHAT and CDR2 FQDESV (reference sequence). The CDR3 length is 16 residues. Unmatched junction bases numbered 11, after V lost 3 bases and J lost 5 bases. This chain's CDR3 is CASSFYGLAGTNEQYF. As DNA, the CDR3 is TGTGCCAGCAGCTTTTACGGGCTAGCGGGGACCAACGAGCAGTACTTC.

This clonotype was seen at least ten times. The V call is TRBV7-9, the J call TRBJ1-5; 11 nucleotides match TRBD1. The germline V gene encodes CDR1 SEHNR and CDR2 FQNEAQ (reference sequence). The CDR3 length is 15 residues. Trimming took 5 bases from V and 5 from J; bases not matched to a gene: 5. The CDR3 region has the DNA TGTGCCAGCAGCCGAGGGACAGGGGGATATCAGCCCCAGCATTTT. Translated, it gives CASSRGTGGYQPQHF. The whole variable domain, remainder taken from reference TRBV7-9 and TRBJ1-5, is DTGVSQNPRHKITKRGQNVTFRCDPISEHNRLYWYRQTLGQGPEFLTYFQNEAQLEKSRLLSDRFSAERPKGSFSTLEIQRTEQGDSAMYLCASSRGTGGYQPQHFGDGTRLSIL.

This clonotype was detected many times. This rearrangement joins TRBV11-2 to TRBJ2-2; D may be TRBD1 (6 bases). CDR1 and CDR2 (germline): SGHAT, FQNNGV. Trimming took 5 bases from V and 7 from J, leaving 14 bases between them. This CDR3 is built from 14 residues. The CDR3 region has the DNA TGTGCCAGCAGCCTACAAGGGACAATCGGGGAGCTGTTTTTT. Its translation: CASSLQGTIGELFF.

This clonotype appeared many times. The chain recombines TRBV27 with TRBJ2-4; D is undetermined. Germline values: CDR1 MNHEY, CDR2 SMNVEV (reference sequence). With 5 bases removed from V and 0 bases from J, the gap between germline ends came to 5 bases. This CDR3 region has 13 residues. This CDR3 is CASSRQAKNIQYF. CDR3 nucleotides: TGTGCCAGCAGTAGACAAGCCAAAAACATTCAGTACTTC.

In DNA form, the CDR3 reads TGTGCCAGTAGTAAGGACAGGCCGCACTCCTACGAGCAGTACTTC. This gives the protein CASSKDRPHSYEQYF. This chain connects TRBV19 to TRBJ2-7, with 7 nucleotides matching TRBD1. The ends lost 4 bases at V and 0 bases at J; junction bases unmatched: 6. Germline V gene sequence: CDR1 LNHDA, CDR2 SQIVND (reference sequence). The CDR3 contains 15 residues.

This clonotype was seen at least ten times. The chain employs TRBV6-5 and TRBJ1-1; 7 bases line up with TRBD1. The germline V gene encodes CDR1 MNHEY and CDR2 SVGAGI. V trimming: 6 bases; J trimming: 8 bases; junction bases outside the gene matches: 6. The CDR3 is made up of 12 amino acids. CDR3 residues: CASRGQVKEAFF. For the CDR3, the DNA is TGTGCCAGCAGAGGACAGGTTAAAGAAGCTTTCTTT.

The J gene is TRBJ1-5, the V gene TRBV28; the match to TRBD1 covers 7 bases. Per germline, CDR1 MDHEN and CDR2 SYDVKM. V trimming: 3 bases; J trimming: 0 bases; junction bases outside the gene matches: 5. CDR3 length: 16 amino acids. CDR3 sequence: CASSFPGQNSNQPQHF. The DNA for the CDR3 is TGTGCCAGCAGTTTCCCGGGACAGAATAGCAATCAGCCCCAGCATTTT.

For the CDR3, the DNA is TGCGCCAGCAGCGCGGGACAGGGACGAGAGACCCAGTACTTC. Translation: CASSAGQGRETQYF. The chain joins TRBV5-1 to TRBJ2-5; 9 bases are a match to TRBD1. This CDR3 contains 14 residues. After removal of 4 bases from V and 4 bases from J, the junction contained 5 bases not matched to a gene. Germline V lookup: CDR1 SGHRS, CDR2 YFSETQ.

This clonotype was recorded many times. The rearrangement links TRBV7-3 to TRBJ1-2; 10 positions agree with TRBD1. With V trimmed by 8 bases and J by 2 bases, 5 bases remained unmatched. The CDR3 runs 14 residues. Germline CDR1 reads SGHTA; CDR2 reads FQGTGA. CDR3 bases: TGTGCCAGCGCCCTGGGACAGGGGAACTATGGCTACACCTTC. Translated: CASALGQGNYGYTF.

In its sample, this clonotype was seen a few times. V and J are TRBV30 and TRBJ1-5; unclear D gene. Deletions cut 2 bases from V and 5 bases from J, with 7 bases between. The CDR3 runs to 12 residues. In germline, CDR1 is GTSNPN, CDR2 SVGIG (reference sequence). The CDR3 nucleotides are TGTGCCTGGAGTCCTCGGGATCAGCCCCAGCATTTT. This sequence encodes CAWSPRDQPQHF.

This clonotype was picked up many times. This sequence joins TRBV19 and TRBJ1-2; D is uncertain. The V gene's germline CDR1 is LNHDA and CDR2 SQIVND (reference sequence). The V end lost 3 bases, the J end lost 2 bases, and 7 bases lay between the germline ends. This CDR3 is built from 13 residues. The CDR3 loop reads CASSMVQNYGYTF. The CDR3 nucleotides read TGTGCCAGTAGTATGGTCCAGAACTATGGCTACACCTTC.

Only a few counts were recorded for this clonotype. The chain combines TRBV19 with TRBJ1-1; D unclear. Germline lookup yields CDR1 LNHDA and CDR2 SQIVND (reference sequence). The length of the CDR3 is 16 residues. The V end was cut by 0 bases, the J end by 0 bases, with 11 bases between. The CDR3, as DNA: TGTGCCAGTAGTATAGAGGGCAGCTTCATGAACACTGAAGCTTTCTTT. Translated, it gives CASSIEGSFMNTEAFF.